Presented here are 17 T cell receptor beta chains from one specimen sequenced in a study of blood T cells in healthy people across ages. A J-beta primer mix and a sample-barcoded 5' primer were used in a second PCR of roughly 7 to 12 cycles. TCRdb recomputed calls from the 5' RACE reads with MiXCR, one row per CDR3 protein. This table has 1.5 million to 2 million distinct CDR3 sequences, less than 50% appearing once. Sequencing input: blood. These receptors originate from a woman between 35 and 50 years old in good health.

The chain is built from TRBV5-1 and TRBJ2-3; weak D call: TRBD1 (6 bases). Germline CDR1 SGHRS, CDR2 YFSETQ. Between the trimmed V and J ends, which lost 0 bases and 4 bases, there was a span of 12 bases. This CDR3 has 15 amino acids. The CDR3 loop reads CASSLVQGSPDTQYF. The CDR3 region has the DNA TGCGCCAGCAGCTTGGTACAGGGTAGCCCAGATACGCAGTATTTT.

The chain recombines TRBV6-5 with TRBJ1-2; D might be TRBD1 (5 bases). Trimming shortened V by 5 bases and J by 7 bases, and 14 bases separated the two germline ends. The CDR3 sequence is 13 residues long. CDR1 and CDR2 from the germline V gene are MNHEY and SVGAGI. The CDR3 loop reads CASSHDDSIGYTF. In nucleotides, the CDR3 is TGTGCCAGCAGTCACGACGACAGTATTGGCTACACCTTC.

The V call is TRBV28, the J call TRBJ2-4; TRBD2 agrees at 7 bases. The J call could be wrong; TRBJ2-7 is a better fit for the DNA end. Germline V gene sequence: CDR1 MDHEN, CDR2 SYDVKM. This CDR3 has 13 residues. As DNA, the CDR3 is TGTGCCACCCGAGGGAGGGAACGCTACGAGCAGTACTTC. Amino acids: CATRGRERYEQYF.

This clonotype was detected only a few times. This chain links TRBV7-9 with TRBJ2-3; either TRBD1 or TRBD2 may supply D (5 bases each). CDR3 size: 14 residues. V shed 5 bases and J shed 2 bases, with 11 bases lying between them. In germline, CDR1 is SEHNR, CDR2 FQNEAQ (reference sequence). CDR3 sequence: CASSKLGTTDTQYF. The CDR3 DNA is TGTGCCAGCAGCAAACTGGGGACCACAGATACGCAGTATTTT.

The J gene is TRBJ2-1, the V gene TRBV11-2; 12 nucleotides match TRBD2. The CDR3 extends over 17 amino acids. The junction had 9 bases not matched to a gene; V was cut back by 5 bases and J by 4 bases. CDR1 SGHAT and CDR2 FQNNGV come from the germline V gene. CDR3 bases: TGTGCCAGCAGCCCCCGGACTAGCGGGGTCACTTACAATGAGCAGTTCTTC. This translates into CASSPRTSGVTYNEQFF.

This chain uses TRBV6-1 with TRBJ2-1; weak D call: TRBD1 (6 bases). Trimming left V 3 bases short and J 5 bases short, with 14 bases between. Germline values: CDR1 MNHNS, CDR2 SASEGT. This CDR3 has 15 residues. Here the CDR3 DNA reads TGTGCCAGCAGTGAGGACAGTTACACAGACAATGAGCAGTTCTTC. Its translation: CASSEDSYTDNEQFF.

The CDR3 coding sequence is TGTGCCAGCATCGGGGGGAACTCTGGGGCCAACGTCCTGACTTTC. This sequence encodes CASIGGNSGANVLTF. The V call is TRBV28, the J call TRBJ2-6; 7 nucleotides agree with TRBD2. After removal of 7 bases from V and 0 bases from J, the junction contained 3 bases not matched to a gene. CDR3 size: 15 residues. CDR1 and CDR2 (germline): MDHEN, SYDVKM.

The chain joins TRBV4-2 to TRBJ1-2, with D maybe TRBD1 (5 bases). In germline, CDR1 is LGHNA, CDR2 YNFKEQ. V was trimmed by 1 base and J by 8 bases, leaving 17 bases between them. The CDR3 has 15 amino acids. The CDR3 here is CASSQGRDSPGGYTF. The CDR3 nucleotides are TGTGCCAGCAGCCAAGGGCGCGACAGCCCGGGAGGCTACACCTTC.

V gene TRBV6-5 combines with J gene TRBJ2-1; 8 bases are a match to TRBD2. The CDR3 runs 15 residues. The J segment lost 2 bases and the V segment lost 8 bases, leaving 8 bases of the junction unmatched. Looked up from germline, CDR1 is MNHEY and CDR2 is SVGAGI. The CDR3 region has the DNA TGTGCCAGCGCCCGGGCGGGGGGACCCTACAATGAGCAGTTCTTC. Amino acid sequence: CASARAGGPYNEQFF.

This clonotype was counted between two and nine times. The V gene is TRBV7-2, the J gene TRBJ1-5, with D uncertain. Germline-derived CDR1 and CDR2 are SGHTA and FQGNSA. V lost 7 bases and J 1 base, leaving 14 bases between the germline ends. The CDR3 has 15 residues. In nucleotides, the CDR3 is TGTGCCAGCACTTTAGGTCGGGGAAGCAATCAGCCCCAGCATTTT. It yields the protein CASTLGRGSNQPQHF.

This clonotype was observed a few times. The chain carries TRBV5-1 and TRBJ2-1; D is perhaps TRBD1 or TRBD2 (5 bases each). The CDR3 spans 15 residues. The germline V gene has CDR1 SGHRS and CDR2 YFSETQ. V dropped 4 bases and J dropped 3 bases, with 14 bases sitting between them. The DNA for the CDR3 is TGCGCCAGCAGCGCGCTGGGGACGGACTACAATGAGCAGTTCTTC. This encodes CASSALGTDYNEQFF.

In this sample, this clonotype turned up a few times. The rearrangement joins TRBV4-3 to TRBJ2-5; 7 positions agree with TRBD2. Germline-derived CDR1 and CDR2 are LGHNA and YSLEER. The V gene end was trimmed by 1 base and the J gene end by 1 base; junction bases not matched to a gene: 6. The CDR3 spans 16 residues. The CDR3 is CASSQGDGGGQETQYF. CDR3 coding DNA: TGCGCCAGCAGCCAAGGGGATGGGGGGGGCCAAGAGACCCAGTACTTC.

This clonotype has more than one count but fewer than ten. The V call is TRBV7-2, the J call TRBJ2-7; D ambiguous. CDR3 size: 14 residues. Germline V lookup: CDR1 SGHTA, CDR2 FQGNSA. The ends were cut back, 1 base at V and 9 bases at J, with 16 bases in the middle. CDR3 nucleotide sequence: TGTGCCAGCAGCTTAGACTCAGGACCAGTAGGGCAGTACTTC. Encoded protein: CASSLDSGPVGQYF. Using reference TRBV7-2 and TRBJ2-7 for the parts outside the CDR3, the full variable domain is GAGVSQSPSNKVTEKGKDVELRCDPISGHTALYWYRQSLGQGLEFLIYFQGNSAPDKSGLPSDRFSAERTGGSVSTLTIQRTQQEDSAVYLCASSLDSGPVGQYFGPGTRLTVT.

This clonotype was detected only a few times. V and J are TRBV7-2 and TRBJ2-7, with TRBD2 as a possible D gene (5 bases). The CDR3 is 17 amino acids. The germline V gene has CDR1 SGHTA and CDR2 FQGNSA. The V and J ends lost 1 base and 0 bases respectively, with 16 bases between them. Here the CDR3 reads CASSLESRAGLSYEQYF. The CDR3 nucleotides read TGTGCCAGCAGCTTAGAATCACGGGCAGGACTCTCCTACGAGCAGTACTTC.

A few counts support this clonotype. The rearrangement joins TRBV12-3 or TRBV12-4 to TRBJ2-3; D gene ambiguous. With 4 bases removed from V and 4 bases from J, the gap between germline ends came to 18 bases. CDR3 length equals 16 residues. The CDR3 region is CASSSWKGIKPDTQYF. In nucleotides, the CDR3 is TGTGCCAGCAGTTCATGGAAGGGCATCAAACCAGATACGCAGTATTTT.

The chain links TRBV20-1 to TRBJ2-7; no clear D gene. CDR1 is DFQATT and CDR2 is SNEGSKA in the germline V gene (reference sequence). With 0 bases removed from V and 2 bases from J, the gap between germline ends came to 11 bases. The CDR3 has 14 residues. CDR3 region: CSARDLADTYEQYF. The CDR3 nucleotides read TGCAGTGCTAGAGATTTGGCGGATACCTACGAGCAGTACTTC.

This chain links TRBV7-9 with TRBJ2-7; 7 bases agree with TRBD1. The end of the DNA is better explained by TRBJ2-5, so the J call may be wrong. The CDR3 totals 15 residues. CDR1 SEHNR and CDR2 FQNEAQ come from the germline V gene (reference sequence). The CDR3 bases are TGTGCCAGCAGCCTTTCTACAGGGGCTGGGGTGACCCAGTACTTC. Translated: CASSLSTGAGVTQYF.